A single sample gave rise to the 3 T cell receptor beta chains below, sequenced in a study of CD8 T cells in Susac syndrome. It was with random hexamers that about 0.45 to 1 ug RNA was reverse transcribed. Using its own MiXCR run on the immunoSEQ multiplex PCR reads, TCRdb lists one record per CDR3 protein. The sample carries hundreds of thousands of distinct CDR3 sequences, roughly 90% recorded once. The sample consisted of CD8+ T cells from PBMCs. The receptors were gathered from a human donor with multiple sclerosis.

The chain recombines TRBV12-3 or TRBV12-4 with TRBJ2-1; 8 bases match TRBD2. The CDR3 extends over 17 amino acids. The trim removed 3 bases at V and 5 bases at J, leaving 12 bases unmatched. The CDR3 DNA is TGTGCCAGCAGTTTCCTCGCGGGGGGTCCTCCTCACAATGAGCAGTTCTTC. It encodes CASSFLAGGPPHNEQFF.

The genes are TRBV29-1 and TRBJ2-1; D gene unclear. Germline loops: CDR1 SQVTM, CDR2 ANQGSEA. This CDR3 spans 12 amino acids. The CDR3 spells CSETVLGNEQFF. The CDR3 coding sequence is TGCAGTGAAACGGTACTCGGCAATGAGCAGTTCTTC.

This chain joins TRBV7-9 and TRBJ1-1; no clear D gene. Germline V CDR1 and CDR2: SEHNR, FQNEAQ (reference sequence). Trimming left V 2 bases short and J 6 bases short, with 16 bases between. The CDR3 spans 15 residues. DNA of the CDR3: TGTGCCAGCAGCTTAATCCGGGCCGCAGGCGCTGAAGCTTTCTTT. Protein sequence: CASSLIRAAGAEAFF.